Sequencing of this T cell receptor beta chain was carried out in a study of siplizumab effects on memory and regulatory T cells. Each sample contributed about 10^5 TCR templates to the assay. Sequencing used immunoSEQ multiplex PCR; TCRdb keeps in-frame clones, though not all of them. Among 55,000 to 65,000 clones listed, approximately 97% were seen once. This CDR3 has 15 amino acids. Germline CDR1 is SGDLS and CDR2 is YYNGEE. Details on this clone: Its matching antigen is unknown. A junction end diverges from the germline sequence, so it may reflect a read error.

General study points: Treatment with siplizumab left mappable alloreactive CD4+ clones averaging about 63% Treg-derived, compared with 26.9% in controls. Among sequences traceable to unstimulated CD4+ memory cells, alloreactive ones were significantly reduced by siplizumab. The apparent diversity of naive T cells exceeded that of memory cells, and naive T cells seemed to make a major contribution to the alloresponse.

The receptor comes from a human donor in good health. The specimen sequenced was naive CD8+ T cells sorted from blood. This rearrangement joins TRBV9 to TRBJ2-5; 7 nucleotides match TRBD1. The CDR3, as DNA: TGTGCCAGCAGCGACTCGGGACAGCCCCAAGAGGCCCAGTACTTC. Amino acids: CASSDSGQPQEAQYF. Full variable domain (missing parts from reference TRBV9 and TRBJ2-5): DSGVTQTPKHLITATGQRVTLRCSPRSGDLSVYWYQQSLDQGLQFLIQYYNGEERAKGNILERFSAQQFPDLHSELNLSSLELGDSALYFCASSDSGQPQEAQYFGPGTRLLVL.